The sample holds a few counts of the clone carrying this T cell receptor (beta chain). The antigen is undetermined. A FACSAria was used to sort CD4+ and CD8+ T cells. These cells came from PBMCs. This sample stems from a study of CD8+ T cells in alopecia areata. The V and J ends lost 2 bases and 8 bases, in that order; junction bases with no gene match: 7. The CDR3 totals 13 residues. Germline CDR1 and CDR2: SQVTM and ANQGSEA. Study-level points and caveats: Scalp sample data also include resident alphabeta T cells from normal skin. Between patients, shared TCR sequences were less clear than in mice. This was possibly due in part to HLA diversity in the patient population.

Extracted from the samples, RNA was reverse transcribed into cDNA to serve as the sequencing template. Repertoires were generated with immunoSEQ multiplex PCR, while TCRdb's copy carries only in-frame clones and drops some. The sample includes a few hundred thousand clones, 56% of them seen just once. The sequencing input was CD8+ T cells sorted from blood. The chain recombines TRBV29-1 with TRBJ1-1, with 8 bases aligning to TRBD1. The origin of this receptor is a human donor in good health. CDR3 loop: CSVEPRDRNEAFF. In nucleotides, the CDR3 is TGCAGCGTTGAACCTCGGGACAGGAACGAAGCTTTCTTT.